A selection of T cell receptor beta chains follows, all from one sample in a study of blood T cells in healthy people across ages. TCRdb passed the 5' RACE reads through MiXCR, listing each CDR3 protein once. The repertoire has about 1 million distinct CDR3 sequences, approximately 26% of them found once; the top ten carry 0.65% to 0.95%. These sequences were also reported in another study, on T cells of mothers and their children.

The sequencing input was blood. The receptor set was obtained from a girl aged 2 to 10 in good health. Each CDR3 is given with its conserved first and last residue. Fields, in order: clone size, V gene, D gene, J gene, CDR3 DNA, CDR3 protein. A D gene is named only where the DNA matches it firmly. Clone size is not always given. Where it is, it says once, few, many or a class for expanded clones.

abundance: NA
v_gene: TRBV12-3/TRBV12-4
d_gene: NA
j_gene: TRBJ1-3
CDR3nt: TGTGCCAGCAGGCGGTCCAGGGAATCCCACATATATTTT
CDR3aa: CASRRSRESHIYF

abundance: once
v_gene: TRBV7-9
d_gene: TRBD2
j_gene: TRBJ2-1
CDR3nt: TGTGCCAGCAGCTTCCCAAGCGGGACGGCGTTCGATGAGCAGTTCTTC
CDR3aa: CASSFPSGTAFDEQFF

abundance: few
v_gene: TRBV5-1
d_gene: NA
j_gene: TRBJ1-2
CDR3nt: TGCGCCAGCAGCTTGTACGGTCTGTGGTCGGATGGCTACACCTTC
CDR3aa: CASSLYGLWSDGYTF

abundance: few
v_gene: TRBV29-1
d_gene: NA
j_gene: TRBJ2-3
CDR3nt: TGCAGCGGGGGGGATGGCACAGATACGCAGTATTTT
CDR3aa: CSGGDGTDTQYF

abundance: few
v_gene: TRBV20-1
d_gene: NA
j_gene: TRBJ2-7
CDR3nt: TGCAGTGCGCTTGGCCCGAACTACGAGCAGTACTTC
CDR3aa: CSALGPNYEQYF

abundance: few
v_gene: TRBV29-1
d_gene: NA
j_gene: TRBJ2-2
CDR3nt: TGCAGCGTTTTTGGGTTTCAGGGTGCCTCGAACACCGGGGAGCTGTTTTTT
CDR3aa: CSVFGFQGASNTGELFF

abundance: NA
v_gene: TRBV3-1
d_gene: NA
j_gene: TRBJ2-7
CDR3nt: TGTGCCAGCAGCCAACGGGGGGCAGGGGGCTACGAGCAGTACTTC
CDR3aa: CASSQRGAGGYEQYF

abundance: NA
v_gene: TRBV9
d_gene: TRBD1
j_gene: TRBJ2-1
CDR3nt: TGTGCCAGCAGCGGCAGGGGGACAGATGAGCAGTTCTTC
CDR3aa: CASSGRGTDEQFF

abundance: NA
v_gene: TRBV29-1
d_gene: NA
j_gene: TRBJ1-2
CDR3nt: TGCAGCGTCCTTGTCCAGGGAAGAAATGGCTACACCTTC
CDR3aa: CSVLVQGRNGYTF

abundance: NA
v_gene: TRBV5-1
d_gene: TRBD2
j_gene: TRBJ2-1
CDR3nt: TGCGCCAGCAGCTTTCTAGCGGGAGACGCTTACAATGAGCAGTTCTTC
CDR3aa: CASSFLAGDAYNEQFF

abundance: NA
v_gene: TRBV28
d_gene: TRBD1
j_gene: TRBJ1-4
CDR3nt: TGTGCCAGCAGTTCCCGGGACAGGGGTGCAACTAATGAAAAACTGTTTTTT
CDR3aa: CASSSRDRGATNEKLFF

abundance: few
v_gene: TRBV27
d_gene: NA
j_gene: TRBJ2-5
CDR3nt: TGTGCCAGCAGCAATAGGCGGGAGACCCAGTACTTC
CDR3aa: CASSNRRETQYF

abundance: NA
v_gene: TRBV5-1
d_gene: TRBD2
j_gene: TRBJ2-7
CDR3nt: TGCGCCAGCAGCTTGGTAGCGGGAGGGCGGACCTACGAGCAGTACTTC
CDR3aa: CASSLVAGGRTYEQYF

abundance: NA
v_gene: TRBV12-3/TRBV12-4
d_gene: NA
j_gene: TRBJ2-7
CDR3nt: TGTGCCAGCAGCCCCCTGGGGGATGAATACGAGCAGTACTTC
CDR3aa: CASSPLGDEYEQYF

abundance: few
v_gene: TRBV10-3
d_gene: NA
j_gene: TRBJ2-5
CDR3nt: TGTGCCATCAGTGAGGGCAGGGCTATAGAGACCCAGTACTTC
CDR3aa: CAISEGRAIETQYF

abundance: NA
v_gene: TRBV11-3
d_gene: TRBD1
j_gene: TRBJ2-7
CDR3nt: TGTGCCAGCAGCAAGGACAGGGGGCTTGGCGAGCAGTACTTC
CDR3aa: CASSKDRGLGEQYF

abundance: NA
v_gene: TRBV5-1
d_gene: TRBD2
j_gene: TRBJ2-5
CDR3nt: TGCGCCAGCAGCTTTCCTAGCGGGAGGAGAGCTCTGAGTTATCAGGAGACCCGGTACTTC
CDR3aa: CASSFPSGRRALSYQETRYF

abundance: NA
v_gene: TRBV5-6
d_gene: NA
j_gene: TRBJ2-7
CDR3nt: TGTGCCAGCAGCTTCCTAGAGAGACAGGCCTACGAGCAGTACTTC
CDR3aa: CASSFLERQAYEQYF

abundance: NA
v_gene: TRBV6-5
d_gene: TRBD2
j_gene: TRBJ2-4
CDR3nt: TGTGCCAGCAGTTCGGCATGGACTAGGGCGAAGAACATTCAGTACTTC
CDR3aa: CASSSAWTRAKNIQYF

abundance: few
v_gene: TRBV7-2
d_gene: NA
j_gene: TRBJ2-5
CDR3nt: TGTGCCAGCAGCTTACATCCCGGGGGGCCGGGGGAGACCCAGTACTTC
CDR3aa: CASSLHPGGPGETQYF

abundance: few
v_gene: TRBV7-3
d_gene: NA
j_gene: TRBJ2-1
CDR3nt: TGTGCCAGCAGCTCATACAGCCATGAGCAGTTCTTC
CDR3aa: CASSSYSHEQFF

abundance: once
v_gene: TRBV9
d_gene: NA
j_gene: TRBJ2-1
CDR3nt: TGTGCCAGCAGCGTAGTGGCATACGACTGGAATGAGCAGTTCTTC
CDR3aa: CASSVVAYDWNEQFF

abundance: NA
v_gene: TRBV28
d_gene: NA
j_gene: TRBJ1-5
CDR3nt: TGTGCCAGCACGTTACAGCTGCCTTATCAGCCCCAGCATTTT
CDR3aa: CASTLQLPYQPQHF

abundance: few
v_gene: TRBV3-1
d_gene: TRBD1
j_gene: TRBJ2-2
CDR3nt: TGTGCCAGCAGTTGGACAGGGCTCACCGGGGAGCTGTTTTTT
CDR3aa: CASSWTGLTGELFF

abundance: NA
v_gene: TRBV20-1
d_gene: TRBD2
j_gene: TRBJ2-1
CDR3nt: TGCAGTGCTAGGAAGTTGGGTGGGGGGGCCTACAATGAGCAGTTCTTC
CDR3aa: CSARKLGGGAYNEQFF

abundance: NA
v_gene: TRBV11-2
d_gene: NA
j_gene: TRBJ1-4
CDR3nt: TGTGCCAGCACCGCCCGGGTGATGGGCGAAACTAATGAAAAACTGTTTTTT
CDR3aa: CASTARVMGETNEKLFF

abundance: NA
v_gene: TRBV28
d_gene: NA
j_gene: TRBJ1-5
CDR3nt: TGTGCCAGCAGTGCCCCCCAGGGTGTAGGGCAGCCCCAGCATTTT
CDR3aa: CASSAPQGVGQPQHF

abundance: NA
v_gene: TRBV6-1
d_gene: TRBD2
j_gene: TRBJ2-1
CDR3nt: TGTGCCAGCAGCCGAGGACTAGCGGGGGGCCGCAGGAACAATGAGCAGTTCTTC
CDR3aa: CASSRGLAGGRRNNEQFF

abundance: few
v_gene: TRBV18
d_gene: NA
j_gene: TRBJ2-4
CDR3nt: TGTGCCAGCTCATCACTTTCCGGGACAATAAACATTCAGTACTTC
CDR3aa: CASSSLSGTINIQYF

abundance: NA
v_gene: TRBV6-5
d_gene: NA
j_gene: TRBJ2-7
CDR3nt: TGTGCCAGCAGTGGGGACCTTAGCTCCTACGAGCAGTACTTC
CDR3aa: CASSGDLSSYEQYF

abundance: NA
v_gene: TRBV9
d_gene: TRBD2
j_gene: TRBJ2-5
CDR3nt: TGTGCCAGCAGCTCCGGACTAGAGCCAGGGACCCAGTACTTC
CDR3aa: CASSSGLEPGTQYF

abundance: few
v_gene: TRBV5-1
d_gene: NA
j_gene: TRBJ2-1
CDR3nt: TGCGCCAGCAGCTTGTTATCTGACTCCTACAATGAGCAGTTCTTC
CDR3aa: CASSLLSDSYNEQFF

abundance: NA
v_gene: TRBV4-1
d_gene: NA
j_gene: TRBJ1-1
CDR3nt: TGCGCCAGCAGCCCCGAGCGCTTTCTTATATGGTTCTTT
CDR3aa: CASSPERFLIWFF

abundance: NA
v_gene: TRBV28
d_gene: NA
j_gene: TRBJ1-4
CDR3nt: TGTGCCAGCAGTACCCCGGACAGTCCAACTAATGAAAAACTGTTTTTT
CDR3aa: CASSTPDSPTNEKLFF

abundance: NA
v_gene: TRBV5-1
d_gene: TRBD1
j_gene: TRBJ2-2
CDR3nt: TGCGCCAGCAGCCCCGGACAGGGACACACCGGGGAGCTGTTTTTT
CDR3aa: CASSPGQGHTGELFF

abundance: NA
v_gene: TRBV12-3/TRBV12-4
d_gene: NA
j_gene: TRBJ2-7
CDR3nt: TGTGCCAGCAGCCGGGACGCCAACTCCTACGAGCAGTACTTC
CDR3aa: CASSRDANSYEQYF

abundance: NA
v_gene: TRBV3-1
d_gene: TRBD1
j_gene: TRBJ2-7
CDR3nt: TGTGCCAGCAGCCAAGTGGGACAGGGAGCCGAGCAGTACTTC
CDR3aa: CASSQVGQGAEQYF

abundance: NA
v_gene: TRBV4-2
d_gene: TRBD2
j_gene: TRBJ2-1
CDR3nt: TGTGCCAGCAGCCAAGTAGCTAGCGGGAGTGGGAATGAGCAGTTCTTC
CDR3aa: CASSQVASGSGNEQFF

abundance: few
v_gene: TRBV3-1
d_gene: NA
j_gene: TRBJ1-4
CDR3nt: TGTGCCAGCAGACACCAGAATGGAGGGGTTGAAAAACTGTTTTTT
CDR3aa: CASRHQNGGVEKLFF

abundance: NA
v_gene: TRBV27
d_gene: TRBD1
j_gene: TRBJ2-5
CDR3nt: TGTGCCAGCAGTTTGGGACAGGCTGGACAAGAGACCCAGTACTTC
CDR3aa: CASSLGQAGQETQYF

abundance: NA
v_gene: TRBV15
d_gene: TRBD1
j_gene: TRBJ1-5
CDR3nt: TGTGCCACCAGCGGGGGACAGGGGGCCAATCAGCCCCAGCATTTT
CDR3aa: CATSGGQGANQPQHF

abundance: few
v_gene: TRBV10-2
d_gene: NA
j_gene: TRBJ1-2
CDR3nt: TGCGCCAGCAGTATGAATGCGGTAAATGGCTACACCTTC
CDR3aa: CASSMNAVNGYTF

abundance: NA
v_gene: TRBV4-1
d_gene: NA
j_gene: TRBJ2-5
CDR3nt: TGCGCCAGCAGCCAGGAGAGCGGACAAGAGACCCAGTACTTC
CDR3aa: CASSQESGQETQYF

abundance: few
v_gene: TRBV4-1
d_gene: NA
j_gene: TRBJ2-7
CDR3nt: TGCGCCAGCAGCCAAGCCCCAGGAGCCCTCTACGAGCAGTACTTC
CDR3aa: CASSQAPGALYEQYF

abundance: few
v_gene: TRBV3-1
d_gene: TRBD2
j_gene: TRBJ2-1
CDR3nt: TGTGCCAGCAGCCAAGGACTAGCGGGGGGGCCGGAGTTCTTC
CDR3aa: CASSQGLAGGPEFF

abundance: few
v_gene: TRBV7-3
d_gene: TRBD2
j_gene: TRBJ2-3
CDR3nt: TGTGCCAGCAGCTTCCAACCCGGGACTAGCGGGAGGTATAGCACAGATACGCAGTATTTT
CDR3aa: CASSFQPGTSGRYSTDTQYF

abundance: few
v_gene: TRBV9
d_gene: TRBD2
j_gene: TRBJ2-1
CDR3nt: TGTGCCAGCGGCGCTTCGCGGACTAGCGGGAGTGGGTACAATGAGCAGTTCTTC
CDR3aa: CASGASRTSGSGYNEQFF

abundance: NA
v_gene: TRBV20-1
d_gene: NA
j_gene: TRBJ2-3
CDR3nt: TGCAGTGCTGTTCGGGATGCGCAGTATTTT
CDR3aa: CSAVRDAQYF

abundance: few
v_gene: TRBV9
d_gene: NA
j_gene: TRBJ2-7
CDR3nt: TGTGCCAGCAGCGTCGCTAGCCAAAGGAATCCCGAGCAGTACTTC
CDR3aa: CASSVASQRNPEQYF

abundance: once
v_gene: TRBV20-1
d_gene: TRBD1
j_gene: TRBJ1-2
CDR3nt: TGCAGTGCTAGAACTGACAGGGAACCTAACTATGGCTACACCTTC
CDR3aa: CSARTDREPNYGYTF

abundance: few
v_gene: TRBV28
d_gene: NA
j_gene: TRBJ2-1
CDR3nt: TGTGCCAGCAGTCACACTGTCCACCTTCAGCGGGTAAGAGATGAGCAGTTCTTC
CDR3aa: CASSHTVHLQRVRDEQFF

abundance: NA
v_gene: TRBV5-6
d_gene: TRBD1
j_gene: TRBJ1-1
CDR3nt: TGTGCCAGCAGCCCCCAGGGGGCGGGTAGTGGAGAGGCTTTCTTT
CDR3aa: CASSPQGAGSGEAFF

abundance: NA
v_gene: TRBV29-1
d_gene: NA
j_gene: TRBJ2-5
CDR3nt: TGCAGCGTTGCCGTGGGAGGCCAAGAGACCCAGTACTTC
CDR3aa: CSVAVGGQETQYF

abundance: few
v_gene: TRBV20-1
d_gene: NA
j_gene: TRBJ2-2
CDR3nt: TGCAGTGCTAGAGATGAGGGGAGCTCCGGGGAGCTGTTTTTT
CDR3aa: CSARDEGSSGELFF